Below, 6 T cell receptor beta chains from the same sample are listed, as sequenced in a study of blood T cell repertoires in COVID-19. Repertoires were generated with immunoSEQ multiplex PCR, while TCRdb's copy carries only in-frame clones and drops some. The table has about 92,000 clones, around 85% seen once; the top ten hold 35% to 40%. Input material: peripheral blood. The source of these receptors is an older man with acute or convalescent COVID-19.

The chain has TRBV12-3 or TRBV12-4 and TRBJ2-7; 8 positions match TRBD2. V was pared by 10 bases and J by 3 bases, with 8 bases of the junction left unmatched. This CDR3 region has 13 residues. CDR3 DNA: TGTGCCACCGGACGGGAGGGGATCTACGAGCAGTACTTC. Amino acids: CATGREGIYEQYF.

Here the CDR3 reads CASSHGLSPGSYEQYF. CDR3 nucleotides: TGCGCCAGCAGCCACGGACTCAGTCCGGGTTCCTACGAGCAGTACTTC. This rearrangement joins TRBV5-1 to TRBJ2-7; perhaps TRBD2 as D (5 bases). The germline V gene encodes CDR1 SGHRS and CDR2 YFSETQ. V was cut by 4 bases and J by 1 base, with 18 bases left in between. The CDR3 covers 16 residues.

The rearrangement joins TRBV5-4 to TRBJ2-3; D is unclear. The V end lost 0 bases, the J end lost 1 base, and 12 bases lay between the germline ends. The CDR3 sequence is 16 residues long. Germline CDR1 and CDR2: SGHNT and YYREEE (reference sequence). In nucleotides, the CDR3 is TGTGCCAGCAGCTTGGACAGCATTTATGGCACAGATACGCAGTATTTT. It is translated as CASSLDSIYGTDTQYF.

The rearrangement joins TRBV3-1 (or the pseudogene TRBV3-2) to TRBJ2-7; D is undetermined. The V end was cut by 0 bases, the J end by 8 bases, with 2 bases between. Germline CDR1 LGHDT, CDR2 YNNKEL (reference sequence). CDR3 size: 10 residues. For the CDR3, the DNA is TGTGCCAGCAGCCAAGATAAGCAGTACTTC. As protein: CASSQDKQYF.

The genes are TRBV19 and TRBJ2-4, with D tentatively TRBD2 (6 bases). Germline CDR1 LNHDA, CDR2 SQIVND (reference sequence). Trimming took 5 bases from V and 8 from J, leaving 19 bases between them. The CDR3 is 15 residues long. The CDR3 nucleotides read TGTGCCAGTAGTGGCAATGTACGGGAGTGTGACATTCAGTACTTC. It is translated as CASSGNVRECDIQYF.

The V gene is TRBV18, the J gene TRBJ1-1, with TRBD1 identical over 8 bases. V lost 3 bases and J lost 4; bases outside the gene matches: 7. This CDR3 comprises 15 residues. Per germline, CDR1 KGHSH and CDR2 LQKENI. The CDR3 protein is CASSPSGGGITEAFF. CDR3 bases: TGTGCCAGCTCACCTTCAGGGGGCGGCATCACTGAAGCTTTCTTT.